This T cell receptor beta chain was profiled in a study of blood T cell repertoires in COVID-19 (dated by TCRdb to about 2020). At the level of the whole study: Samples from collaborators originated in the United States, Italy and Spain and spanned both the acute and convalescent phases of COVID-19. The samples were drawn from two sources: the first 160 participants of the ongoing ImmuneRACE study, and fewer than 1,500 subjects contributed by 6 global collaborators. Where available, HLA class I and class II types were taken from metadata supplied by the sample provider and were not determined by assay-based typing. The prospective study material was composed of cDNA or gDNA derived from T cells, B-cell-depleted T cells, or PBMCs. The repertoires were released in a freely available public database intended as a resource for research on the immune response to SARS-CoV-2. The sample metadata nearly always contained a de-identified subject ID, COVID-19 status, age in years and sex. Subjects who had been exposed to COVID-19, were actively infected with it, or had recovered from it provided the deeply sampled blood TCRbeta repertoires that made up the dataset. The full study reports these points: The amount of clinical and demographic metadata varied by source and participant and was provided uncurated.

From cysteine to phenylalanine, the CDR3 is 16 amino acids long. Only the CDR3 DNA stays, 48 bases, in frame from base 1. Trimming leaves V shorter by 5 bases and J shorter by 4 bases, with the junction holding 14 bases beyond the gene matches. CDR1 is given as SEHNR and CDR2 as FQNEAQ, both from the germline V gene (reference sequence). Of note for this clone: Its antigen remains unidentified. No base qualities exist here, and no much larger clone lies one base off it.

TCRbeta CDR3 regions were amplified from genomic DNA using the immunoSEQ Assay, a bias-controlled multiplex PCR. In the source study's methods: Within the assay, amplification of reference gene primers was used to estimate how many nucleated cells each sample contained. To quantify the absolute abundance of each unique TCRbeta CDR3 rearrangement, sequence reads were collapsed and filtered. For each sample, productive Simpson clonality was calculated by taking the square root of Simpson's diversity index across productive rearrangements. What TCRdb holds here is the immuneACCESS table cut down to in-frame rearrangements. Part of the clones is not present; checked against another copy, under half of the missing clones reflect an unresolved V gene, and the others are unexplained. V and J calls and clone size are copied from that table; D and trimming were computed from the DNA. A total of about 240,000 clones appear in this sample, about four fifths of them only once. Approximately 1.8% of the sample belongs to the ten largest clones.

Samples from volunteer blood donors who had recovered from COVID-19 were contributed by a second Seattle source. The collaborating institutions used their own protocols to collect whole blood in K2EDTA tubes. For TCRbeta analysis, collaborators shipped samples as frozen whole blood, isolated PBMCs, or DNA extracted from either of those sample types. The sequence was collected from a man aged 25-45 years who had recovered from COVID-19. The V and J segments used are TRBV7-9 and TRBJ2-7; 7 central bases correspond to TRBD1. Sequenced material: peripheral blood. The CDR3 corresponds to CASSRETGTEVYEQYF. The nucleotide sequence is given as TGTGCCAGCAGCCGTGAGACCGGGACAGAGGTGTACGAGCAGTACTTC.